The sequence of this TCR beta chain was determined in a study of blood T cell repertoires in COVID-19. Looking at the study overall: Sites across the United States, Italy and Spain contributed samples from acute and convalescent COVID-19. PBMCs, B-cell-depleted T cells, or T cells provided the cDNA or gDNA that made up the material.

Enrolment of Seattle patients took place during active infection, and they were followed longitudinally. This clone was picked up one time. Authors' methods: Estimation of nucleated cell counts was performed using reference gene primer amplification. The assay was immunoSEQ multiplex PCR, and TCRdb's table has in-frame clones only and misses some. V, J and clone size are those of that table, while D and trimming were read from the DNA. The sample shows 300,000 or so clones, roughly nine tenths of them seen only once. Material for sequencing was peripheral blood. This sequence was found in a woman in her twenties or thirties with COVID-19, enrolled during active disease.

The CDR3 sequence: CSVSGTVTYEQYF. Here the CDR3 DNA reads TGCAGCGTGTCCGGGACTGTCACCTACGAGCAGTACTTC. V is TRBV29-1 and J is TRBJ2-7; D possibly corresponds to TRBD2 (6 bases). The CDR3 is made up of 13 amino acids. Trimming took off 6 bases at V and 2 bases at J, with 14 bases between the two ends. Germline V lookup: CDR1 SQVTM, CDR2 ANQGSEA.